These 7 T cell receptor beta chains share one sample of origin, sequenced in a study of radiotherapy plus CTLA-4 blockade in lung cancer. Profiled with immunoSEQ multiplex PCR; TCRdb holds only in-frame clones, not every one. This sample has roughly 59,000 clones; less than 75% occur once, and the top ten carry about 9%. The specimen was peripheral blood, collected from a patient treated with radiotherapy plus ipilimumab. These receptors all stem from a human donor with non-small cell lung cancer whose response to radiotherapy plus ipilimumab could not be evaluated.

The CDR3 DNA reads TGCGCCAGCAGCCGGCAGGGACACGTCCTCAGGGAAAAACTGTTTTTT. This gives the protein CASSRQGHVLREKLFF. This rearrangement joins TRBV5-1 to TRBJ1-4; the D gene is possibly TRBD1 (6 bases). The CDR3 is made up of 16 amino acids. V lost 4 bases and J 8 bases, leaving 21 bases between the germline ends. Per the germline V gene, CDR1 is SGHRS and CDR2 is YFSETQ.

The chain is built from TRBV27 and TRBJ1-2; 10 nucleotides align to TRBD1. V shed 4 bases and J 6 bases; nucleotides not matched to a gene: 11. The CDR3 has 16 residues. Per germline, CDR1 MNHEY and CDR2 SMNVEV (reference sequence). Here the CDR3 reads CASSSSGDRGNNGYTF. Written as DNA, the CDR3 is TGTGCCAGCAGTTCATCCGGGGACAGGGGTAATAATGGCTACACCTTC.

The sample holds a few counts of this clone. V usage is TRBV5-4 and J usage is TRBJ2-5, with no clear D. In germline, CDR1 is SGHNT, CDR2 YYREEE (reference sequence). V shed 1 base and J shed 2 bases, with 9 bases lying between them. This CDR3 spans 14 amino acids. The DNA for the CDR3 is TGTGCCAGCAGCTTGTTAACAGCACAAGAGACCCAGTACTTC. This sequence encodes CASSLLTAQETQYF.

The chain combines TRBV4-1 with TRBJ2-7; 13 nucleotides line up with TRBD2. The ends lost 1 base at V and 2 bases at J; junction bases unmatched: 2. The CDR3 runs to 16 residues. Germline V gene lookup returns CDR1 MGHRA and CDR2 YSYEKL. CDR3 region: CASSQVGLAGAYEQYF. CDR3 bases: TGCGCCAGCAGCCAAGTAGGACTAGCGGGGGCCTACGAGCAGTACTTC.

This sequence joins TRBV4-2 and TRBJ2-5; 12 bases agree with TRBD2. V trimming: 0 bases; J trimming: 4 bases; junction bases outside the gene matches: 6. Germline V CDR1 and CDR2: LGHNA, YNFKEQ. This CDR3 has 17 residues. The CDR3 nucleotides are TGTGCCAGCAGCCAAGACCGTCCACTAGCGGGGGGAGAGACCCAGTACTTC. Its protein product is CASSQDRPLAGGETQYF.

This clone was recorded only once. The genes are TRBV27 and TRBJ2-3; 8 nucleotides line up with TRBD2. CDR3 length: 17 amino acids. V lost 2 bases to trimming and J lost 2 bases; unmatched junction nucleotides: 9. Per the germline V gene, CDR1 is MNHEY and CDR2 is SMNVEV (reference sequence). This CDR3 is CASSLRGWREDTDTQYF. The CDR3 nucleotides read TGTGCCAGCAGTTTACGGGGGTGGCGGGAGGACACAGATACGCAGTATTTT.

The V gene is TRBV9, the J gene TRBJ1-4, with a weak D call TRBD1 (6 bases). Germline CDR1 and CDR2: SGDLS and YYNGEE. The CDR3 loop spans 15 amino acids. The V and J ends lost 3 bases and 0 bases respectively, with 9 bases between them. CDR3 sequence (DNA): TGTGCCAGCAGCGCCCCAGGGGCAACTAATGAAAAACTGTTTTTT. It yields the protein CASSAPGATNEKLFF.